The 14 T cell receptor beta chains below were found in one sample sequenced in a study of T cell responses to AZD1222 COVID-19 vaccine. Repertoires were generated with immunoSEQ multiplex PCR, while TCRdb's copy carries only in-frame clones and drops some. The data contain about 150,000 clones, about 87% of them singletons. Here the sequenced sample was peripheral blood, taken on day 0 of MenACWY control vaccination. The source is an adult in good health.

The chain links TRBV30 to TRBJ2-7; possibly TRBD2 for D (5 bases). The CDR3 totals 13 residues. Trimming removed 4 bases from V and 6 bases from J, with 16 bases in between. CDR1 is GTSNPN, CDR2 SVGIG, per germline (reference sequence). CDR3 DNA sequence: TGTGCCTGGAATACGGAGAGGGCCTCCGAGCAGTACTTC. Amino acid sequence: CAWNTERASEQYF.

CDR3 region: CASSLVGGSTGELFF. Written as DNA, the CDR3 is TGCGCCAGCAGCTTGGTGGGAGGCAGCACCGGGGAGCTGTTTTTT. The chain has TRBV5-1 and TRBJ2-2; D possibly corresponds to TRBD2 (6 bases). Per the germline V gene, CDR1 is SGHRS and CDR2 is YFSETQ. Trimming took off 0 bases at V and 4 bases at J, with 10 bases between the two ends. This CDR3 region has 15 residues.

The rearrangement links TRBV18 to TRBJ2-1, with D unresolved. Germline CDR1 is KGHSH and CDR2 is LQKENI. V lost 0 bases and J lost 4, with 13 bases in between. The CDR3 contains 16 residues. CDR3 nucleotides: TGTGCCAGCTCACCACCCGAAGGGTTGCAGTACAATGAGCAGTTCTTC. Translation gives CASSPPEGLQYNEQFF.

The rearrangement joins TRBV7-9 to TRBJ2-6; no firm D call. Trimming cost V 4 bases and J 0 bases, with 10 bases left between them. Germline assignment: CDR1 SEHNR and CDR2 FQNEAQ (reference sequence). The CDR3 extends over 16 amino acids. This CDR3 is CASSSPTVSGANVLTF. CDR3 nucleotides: TGTGCCAGCAGCTCCCCCACAGTCTCTGGGGCCAACGTCCTGACTTTC. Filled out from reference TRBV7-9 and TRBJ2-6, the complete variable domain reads DTGVSQNPRHKITKRGQNVTFRCDPISEHNRLYWYRQTLGQGPEFLTYFQNEAQLEKSRLLSDRFSAERPKGSFSTLEIQRTEQGDSAMYLCASSSPTVSGANVLTFGAGSRLTVL.

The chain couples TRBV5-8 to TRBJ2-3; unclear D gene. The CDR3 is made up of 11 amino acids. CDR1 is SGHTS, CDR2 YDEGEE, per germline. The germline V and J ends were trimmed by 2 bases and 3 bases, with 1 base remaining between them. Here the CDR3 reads CASSFTDTQYF. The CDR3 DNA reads TGTGCCAGCAGCTTTACAGATACGCAGTATTTT. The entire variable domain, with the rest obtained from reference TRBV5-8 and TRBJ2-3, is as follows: EAGVTQSPTHLIKTRGQQATLRCSPISGHTSVYWYQQALGLGLQFLLWYDEGEERNRGNFPPRFSGRQFPNYSSELNVNALELEDSALYLCASSFTDTQYFGPGTRLTVL.

The CDR3 nucleotides read TGTGCCAGCAGCCGACGGCCCTCCTATGGCTACACCTTC. Its protein product is CASSRRPSYGYTF. This chain uses TRBV6-2 or TRBV6-3 with TRBJ1-2; D ambiguous. V dropped 6 bases and J dropped 4 bases, with 12 bases sitting between them. Germline V gives CDR1 MNHEY, CDR2 SVGEGT. The CDR3 runs to 13 residues.

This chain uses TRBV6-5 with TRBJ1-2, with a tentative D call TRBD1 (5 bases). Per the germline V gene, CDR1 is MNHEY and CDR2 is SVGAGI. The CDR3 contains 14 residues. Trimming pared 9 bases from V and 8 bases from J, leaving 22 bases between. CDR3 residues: CASKDNEGFFGYTF. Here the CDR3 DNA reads TGTGCCAGTAAGGATAATGAGGGGTTTTTCGGCTACACCTTC.

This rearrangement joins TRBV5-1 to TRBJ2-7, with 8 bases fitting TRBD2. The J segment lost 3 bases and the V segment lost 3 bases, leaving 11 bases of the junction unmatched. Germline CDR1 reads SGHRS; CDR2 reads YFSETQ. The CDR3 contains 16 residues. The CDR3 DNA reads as TGCGCCAGCAGCTCTTTAGTAGCGGGGAGTTTCTACGAGCAGTACTTC. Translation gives CASSSLVAGSFYEQYF. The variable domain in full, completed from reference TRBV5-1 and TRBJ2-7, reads KAGVTQTPRYLIKTRGQQVTLSCSPISGHRSVSWYQQTPGQGLQFLFEYFSETQRNKGNFPGRFSGRQFSNSRSEMNVSTLELGDSALYLCASSSLVAGSFYEQYFGPGTRLTVT.

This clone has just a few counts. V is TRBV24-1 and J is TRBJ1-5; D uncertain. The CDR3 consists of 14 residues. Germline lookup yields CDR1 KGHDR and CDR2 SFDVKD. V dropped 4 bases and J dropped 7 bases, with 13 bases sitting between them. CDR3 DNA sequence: TGTGCCACCAGTGACCCCTGGGTGGGACAGCCCCAGCATTTT. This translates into CATSDPWVGQPQHF.

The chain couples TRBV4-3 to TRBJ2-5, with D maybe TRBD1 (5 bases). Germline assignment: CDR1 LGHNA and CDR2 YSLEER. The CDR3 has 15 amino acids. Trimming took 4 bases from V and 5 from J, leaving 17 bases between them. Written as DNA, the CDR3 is TGCGCCAGCAGCCCCGGACCGGGCAAGGGGGAGACCCAGTACTTC. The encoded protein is CASSPGPGKGETQYF.

As DNA, the CDR3 is TGTGCCTGGAGTCTCAGGGGGGGTACTGAAGCTTTCTTT. Its protein is CAWSLRGGTEAFF. The V call is TRBV30, the J call TRBJ1-1; 7 bases are shared with TRBD1. This CDR3 comprises 13 residues. The V gene end was trimmed by 2 bases and the J gene end by 5 bases; junction bases not matched to a gene: 5. Germline loops: CDR1 GTSNPN, CDR2 SVGIG (reference sequence).

The CDR3 coding sequence is TGTGCCAGCAGCCTGGACTTTAACACTGAAGCTTTCTTT. Its protein product is CASSLDFNTEAFF. The chain combines TRBV7-3 with TRBJ1-1, with D uncertain. CDR3 length: 13 amino acids. V dropped 5 bases and J dropped 2 bases, with 9 bases sitting between them. Germline V CDR1 and CDR2: SGHTA, FQGTGA.

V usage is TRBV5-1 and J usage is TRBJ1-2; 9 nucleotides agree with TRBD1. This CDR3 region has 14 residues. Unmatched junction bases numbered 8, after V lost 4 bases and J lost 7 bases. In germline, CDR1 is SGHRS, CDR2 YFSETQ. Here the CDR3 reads CASSPRTGERGYTF. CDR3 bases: TGCGCCAGCAGCCCACGGACAGGGGAGCGTGGCTACACCTTC. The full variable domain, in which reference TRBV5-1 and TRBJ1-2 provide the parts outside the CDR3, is KAGVTQTPRYLIKTRGQQVTLSCSPISGHRSVSWYQQTPGQGLQFLFEYFSETQRNKGNFPGRFSGRQFSNSRSEMNVSTLELGDSALYLCASSPRTGERGYTFGSGTRLTVV.

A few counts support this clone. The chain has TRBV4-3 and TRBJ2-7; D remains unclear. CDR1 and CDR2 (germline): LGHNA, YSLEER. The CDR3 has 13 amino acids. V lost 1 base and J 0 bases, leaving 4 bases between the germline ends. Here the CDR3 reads CASSQGISYEQYF. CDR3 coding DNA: TGCGCCAGCAGCCAAGGAATCTCCTACGAGCAGTACTTC.